The source of this T cell receptor (beta chain) is a study of response to subunit inactivated influenza vaccine. Notes on the study in general: New T cells are recruited in small numbers by each seasonal influenza vaccination, according to the authors' suggestion.

TCRdb re-called the RT-PCR reads through MiXCR, storing one row per CDR3 protein. The table shows around 790,000 distinct CDR3 sequences, with approximately 21% occurring only once. This clonotype was counted ten times or more. Antigen specificity is unknown. This TCR derives from a man aged 45 to 65 who received an inactivated influenza vaccine. Material: PBMCs from blood, obtained less than 6 days after vaccination.

The CDR3 nucleotides are TGCAGTGCTAGAGATCTTAGGACCTCTGGAAACACCATATATTTT. The encoded protein is CSARDLRTSGNTIYF. The rearrangement uses TRBV20-1 and TRBJ1-3; no clear D gene. CDR3 size: 15 residues. The V gene lost 0 bases and the J gene lost 0 bases, with 9 bases spanning the gap. Germline-derived CDR1 and CDR2 are DFQATT and SNEGSKA (reference sequence).